These 30 T cell receptor beta chains originate from one sample sequenced in a study of immune cell composition in non-small cell lung cancer. TCRdb's table, derived via immunoSEQ multiplex PCR, lists solely in-frame clones and lacks some. This table holds more than 15,000 clones, 70% to 80% found once. Normal lung was sampled as far from the tumour as possible, at least 3 cm. Separately, the same data were catalogued under a study of CD4 T cells in lung cancer.

Sequenced material: non-adjacent lung tissue. These receptors all come from a human donor with non-small cell lung cancer.

The chain uses TRBV29-1 and TRBJ2-1; a weak D match, TRBD2 (6 bases). The germline V gene has CDR1 SQVTM and CDR2 ANQGSEA. This CDR3 is 15 amino acids long. The chain's CDR3 is CRKGTLQRIYNEQFF. Written as DNA, the CDR3 is TGCAGGAAGGGGACTCTGCAAAGAATTTACAATGAGCAGTTCTTC.

The chain links TRBV29-1 to TRBJ1-2, with 7 positions matching TRBD1. The ends lost 1 base at V and 6 bases at J; junction bases unmatched: 8. The CDR3 is made up of 14 amino acids. From germline, CDR1 is SQVTM and CDR2 ANQGSEA. This chain's CDR3 is CSVEGEQGSHGYTF. DNA of the CDR3: TGCAGCGTTGAAGGTGAACAGGGGTCCCATGGCTACACCTTC. Supplemented by reference TRBV29-1 and TRBJ1-2, the full variable domain reads SAVISQKPSRDICQRGTSLTIQCQVDSQVTMMFWYRQQPGQSLTLIATANQGSEATYESGFVIDKFPISRPNLTFSTLTVSNMSPEDSSIYLCSVEGEQGSHGYTFGSGTRLTVV.

Notes on this clone: A junction end diverges from the germline sequence, so it may reflect a read error. The genes are TRBV7-7 and TRBJ2-2, with D maybe TRBD1 (6 bases). The germline V gene has CDR1 SSHAT and CDR2 FNYEAQ (reference sequence). The CDR3 extends over 15 amino acids. This CDR3 is CASSRTVSNTGELFF. CDR3 DNA: TGTGCTAGCAGCCGGACAGTGTCGAACACCGGGGAGCTGTTTTTT.

The chain carries TRBV7-2 and TRBJ1-6; D is unresolved. The germline gives CDR1 SGHTA, CDR2 FQGNSA. CDR3 length: 15 residues. V lost 1 base and J lost 6, with 10 bases in between. CDR3 residues: CASSLGAASNSPLHF. CDR3 coding DNA: TGTGCCAGCAGCTTAGGGGCAGCCTCTAATTCACCCCTCCACTTT. The complete variable domain, with remaining parts taken from reference TRBV7-2 and TRBJ1-6, reads GAGVSQSPSNKVTEKGKDVELRCDPISGHTALYWYRQSLGQGLEFLIYFQGNSAPDKSGLPSDRFSAERTGGSVSTLTIQRTQQEDSAVYLCASSLGAASNSPLHFGNGTRLTVT.

The genes are TRBV6-5 and TRBJ1-5; weak D call: TRBD1 (6 bases). With 3 bases removed from V and 0 bases from J, the gap between germline ends came to 9 bases. The CDR3 runs 15 residues. CDR1 is MNHEY and CDR2 is SVGAGI in the germline V gene. For the CDR3, the DNA is TGTGCCAGCAGTTATACAGGGTATAGCAATCAGCCCCAGCATTTT. It encodes CASSYTGYSNQPQHF.

This chain connects TRBV27 to TRBJ1-2; TRBD1 matches at 11 bases. The J segment lost 8 bases and the V segment lost 0 bases, leaving 5 bases of the junction unmatched. In germline, CDR1 is MNHEY, CDR2 SMNVEV (reference sequence). This CDR3 is built from 15 residues. The CDR3 is CASSLSGQGAGGYTF. CDR3 nucleotide sequence: TGTGCCAGCAGTTTATCCGGACAGGGGGCTGGGGGCTACACCTTC.

The CDR3 DNA sequence: TGTGCCTGGAGCGGTAAACACGGACAGGGAATCTACGAGCAGTACTTC. Residues: CAWSGKHGQGIYEQYF. V gene TRBV30 combines with J gene TRBJ2-7; 8 bases agree with TRBD1. Germline trimming cut 3 bases from V and 3 bases from J; bases unmatched to any gene: 13. Per germline, CDR1 GTSNPN and CDR2 SVGIG (reference sequence). This CDR3 is built from 16 residues. Drawing the rest from reference TRBV30 and TRBJ2-7, the complete variable domain is SQTIHQWPATLVQPVGSPLSLECTVEGTSNPNLYWYRQAAGRGLQLLFYSVGIGQISSEVPQNLSASRPQDRQFILSSKKLLLSDSGFYLCAWSGKHGQGIYEQYFGPGTRLTVT.

V is TRBV10-3 and J is TRBJ2-3; no firm D call. V was pared by 0 bases and J by 0 bases, with 10 bases between. The V gene's germline CDR1 is ENHRY and CDR2 SYGVKD. The CDR3 has 16 amino acids. DNA for the CDR3: TGTGCCATCAGTGAGTCGACTCGAACTAGCACAGATACGCAGTATTTT. This translates into CAISESTRTSTDTQYF.

A single count supports this clone. The chain combines TRBV27 with TRBJ1-6; perhaps TRBD1 as D (5 bases). CDR3 length: 14 residues. V was pared by 5 bases and J by 5 bases, with 10 bases between. Germline values: CDR1 MNHEY, CDR2 SMNVEV (reference sequence). CDR3 DNA: TGTGCCAGCAGTGCAGGGTGGGATAATTCACCCCTCCACTTT. The encoded protein is CASSAGWDNSPLHF.

CDR3 DNA sequence: TGCGCCAGCAGCCCCGGGACAGGGGGTTACGAGCAGTACTTC. Translated: CASSPGTGGYEQYF. The chain combines TRBV4-3 with TRBJ2-7; 11 bases fit TRBD1. With 4 bases clipped from V and 4 bases from J, the junction kept 3 bases outside the gene matches. The CDR3 consists of 14 residues. The germline CDR1 and CDR2 sequences are LGHNA and YSLEER.

The V call is TRBV11-3, the J call TRBJ2-7, with 8 positions matching TRBD2. The CDR3 extends over 14 amino acids. V trimming: 5 bases; J trimming: 3 bases; junction bases outside the gene matches: 6. Germline assignment: CDR1 SGHNT and CDR2 YENEEA. The CDR3: CASSQSGRFYEQYF. CDR3 bases: TGTGCCAGCAGCCAGAGCGGGAGATTCTACGAGCAGTACTTC.

This clone has just a few counts. The CDR3 reads CASSPPGQGNTEAFF. The CDR3 DNA sequence: TGTGCCAGCAGTCCGCCCGGACAGGGGAACACTGAAGCTTTCTTT. The rearrangement links TRBV6-6 to TRBJ1-1; 8 nucleotides agree with TRBD1. The CDR3 runs to 15 residues. In germline, CDR1 is MNHNY, CDR2 SVGAGI (reference sequence). V shed 5 bases and J 1 base; nucleotides not matched to a gene: 6.

This chain links TRBV5-1 with TRBJ2-7; TRBD1 matches 8 bases. This CDR3 comprises 13 residues. J lost 4 bases, V lost 4 bases, and 4 bases had no gene match. Germline V gene data show CDR1 as SGHRS and CDR2 as YFSETQ. DNA for the CDR3: TGCGCCAGCAGCGCCGGACAGGGTTACGAGCAGTACTTC. As protein: CASSAGQGYEQYF.

This clone was found once. The chain is built from TRBV29-1 and TRBJ2-1, with D unclear. V was clipped by 0 bases and J by 7 bases, with 7 bases between them. The CDR3 extends over 12 amino acids. Germline V gene lookup returns CDR1 SQVTM and CDR2 ANQGSEA. The chain's CDR3 is CSVEDRVNEQFF. The CDR3, as DNA: TGCAGCGTTGAAGATCGGGTGAATGAGCAGTTCTTC.

V is TRBV5-5 and J is TRBJ1-2; D gene uncertain. Trimming took 0 bases from V and 0 from J, leaving 6 bases between them. Germline V gene sequence: CDR1 SGHKS, CDR2 YYEKEE (reference sequence). This CDR3 has 14 amino acids. This CDR3 reads CASSLDTANYGYTF. Written as DNA, the CDR3 is TGTGCCAGCAGCTTGGACACCGCTAACTATGGCTACACCTTC.

J is TRBJ2-2 and V is TRBV15; no firm D call. Germline V lookup: CDR1 LNHNV, CDR2 YYDKDF (reference sequence). The CDR3 contains 14 residues. Trimming left V 5 bases short and J 3 bases short, with 10 bases between. The CDR3 nucleotides are TGTGCCACCAGCTGGCTGACGTACACCGGGGAGCTGTTTTTT. Residues: CATSWLTYTGELFF.

This chain connects TRBV5-4 to TRBJ2-1; TRBD2 aligns across 8 bases. The CDR3 totals 16 residues. Germline values: CDR1 SGHNT, CDR2 YYREEE (reference sequence). V shed 0 bases and J 1 base; nucleotides not matched to a gene: 3. The chain's CDR3 is CASSLGTSRSYNEQFF. CDR3 sequence (DNA): TGTGCCAGCAGCTTGGGGACTAGCCGTTCCTACAATGAGCAGTTCTTC.

This clone turned up a few times. The chain employs TRBV29-1 and TRBJ1-1, with D unclear. Germline loops: CDR1 SQVTM, CDR2 ANQGSEA. The CDR3 covers 13 residues. Trimming stripped 4 bases from V and 2 bases from J, with 11 bases between. The CDR3 sequence: CSVVGGFNTEAFF. CDR3 nucleotides: TGCAGCGTTGTGGGTGGATTCAACACTGAAGCTTTCTTT.

The chain uses TRBV7-9 and TRBJ1-3; the D is unclear. V was trimmed by 11 bases and J by 0 bases, leaving 14 bases between them. The CDR3 runs to 14 residues. Germline CDR1 is SEHNR and CDR2 is FQNEAQ (reference sequence). The CDR3 is CAGSRYGSGNTIYF. CDR3 in DNA: TGTGCCGGTAGTCGGTACGGCTCTGGAAACACCATATATTTT.

The chain combines TRBV19 with TRBJ1-4; D unclear. CDR1 and CDR2 (germline): LNHDA, SQIVND (reference sequence). V lost 4 bases and J 10 bases, leaving 13 bases between the germline ends. The CDR3 length is 13 residues. The CDR3 loop reads CASSTILGVKLFF. The CDR3 DNA reads as TGTGCCAGTAGTACGATCCTCGGAGTAAAACTGTTTTTT.

The V call is TRBV6-1, the J call TRBJ2-1, with 7 bases aligning to TRBD2. Germline CDR1 reads MNHNS; CDR2 reads SASEGT. The CDR3 consists of 15 residues. After removal of 5 bases from V and 7 bases from J, the junction contained 11 bases not matched to a gene. The CDR3 loop is CASSRSAGVTNEQFF. The CDR3 DNA reads as TGTGCCAGCAGTCGTTCGGCGGGAGTGACGAATGAGCAGTTCTTC.

J is TRBJ1-1 and V is TRBV6-1; D uncertain. Germline V gene sequence: CDR1 MNHNS, CDR2 SASEGT. This CDR3 region has 13 residues. V lost 6 bases and J 5 bases, leaving 13 bases between the germline ends. This CDR3 is CASRQNGETEAFF. CDR3 in DNA: TGTGCCAGCAGACAGAACGGGGAAACTGAAGCTTTCTTT.

V and J are TRBV2 and TRBJ2-3; TRBD2 matches 10 bases. The CDR3 runs 17 residues. The V gene's germline CDR1 is SNHLY and CDR2 FYNNEI. The ends lost 7 bases at V and 2 bases at J; junction bases unmatched: 12. The CDR3 reads CASTIGLAGANTDTQYF. The DNA for the CDR3 is TGTGCCAGCACAATAGGGCTAGCGGGGGCCAACACAGATACGCAGTATTTT. The full variable domain, completed using reference TRBV2 and TRBJ2-3, is EPEVTQTPSHQVTQMGQEVILRCVPISNHLYFYWYRQILGQKVEFLVSFYNNEISEKSEIFDDQFSVERPDGSNFTLKIRSTKLEDSAMYFCASTIGLAGANTDTQYFGPGTRLTVL.

J is TRBJ1-5 and V is TRBV30; the D is unclear. CDR1 GTSNPN and CDR2 SVGIG come from the germline V gene (reference sequence). V was trimmed by 0 bases and J by 1 base, leaving 10 bases between them. The CDR3 loop spans 15 amino acids. The CDR3 protein is CAWSVSQPSNQPQHF. CDR3 DNA: TGTGCCTGGAGTGTAAGTCAGCCAAGCAATCAGCCCCAGCATTTT.

The V call is TRBV10-1, the J call TRBJ2-2; weak D call: TRBD1 (5 bases). Per germline, CDR1 WNHNN and CDR2 SYGVQD (reference sequence). This CDR3 contains 15 residues. Trimming pared 8 bases from V and 6 bases from J, leaving 19 bases between. The CDR3: CASRHTRGRAGELFF. The DNA for the CDR3 is TGCGCCAGCCGTCATACAAGGGGTAGGGCCGGGGAGCTGTTTTTT.

This chain uses TRBV27 with TRBJ1-2, with D possibly TRBD1 on 6 matching bases. V was clipped by 3 bases and J by 4 bases, with 12 bases between them. Germline V gives CDR1 MNHEY, CDR2 SMNVEV (reference sequence). This CDR3 comprises 14 residues. The CDR3 protein is CASSFTGDTYGYTF. CDR3 bases: TGTGCCAGCAGTTTCACGGGGGACACCTATGGCTACACCTTC.

The table lists this clone with a count of one. V is TRBV28 and J is TRBJ2-4; unclear D gene. Trimming removed 4 bases at V and 1 base at J, with 11 bases between. The CDR3 extends over 15 amino acids. Germline lookup yields CDR1 MDHEN and CDR2 SYDVKM. The chain's CDR3 is CASSSSTLAKNIQYF. In nucleotides, the CDR3 is TGTGCCAGCAGTTCCTCCACCCTCGCCAAAAACATTCAGTACTTC.

The chain carries TRBV7-2 and TRBJ2-3, with 10 bases identical to TRBD2. From germline, CDR1 is SGHTA and CDR2 FQGNSA. This CDR3 region has 16 residues. The trim removed 4 bases at V and 6 bases at J, leaving 10 bases unmatched. DNA for the CDR3: TGTGCCAGCAGCTATCAAAGCGGGGGGGCTGGGGATACGCAGTATTTT. As protein: CASSYQSGGAGDTQYF.

V usage is TRBV7-2 and J usage is TRBJ1-1; D ambiguous. There are 13 residues in the CDR3. The V end was cut by 1 base, the J end by 7 bases, with 10 bases between. Per the germline V gene, CDR1 is SGHTA and CDR2 is FQGNSA. CDR3 in DNA: TGTGCCAGCAGCTTAGTTGGGGTAGTTGAAGCTTTCTTT. Translated, it gives CASSLVGVVEAFF.

About this clone: At one end the junction does not follow the germline gene, possibly because of a read error. The rearrangement uses TRBV29-1 and TRBJ2-2, with D tentatively TRBD1 (6 bases). The CDR3 is made up of 13 amino acids. CDR1 SQVTM and CDR2 ANQGSEA come from the germline V gene. The chain's CDR3 is CSVDRQGHRGAVF. CDR3 bases: TGCAGCGTTGATCGGCAGGGACACCGGGGAGCTGTTTTT.